Each of the 18 T cell receptor beta chains below was sequenced from the same sample in a study of blood T cell dynamics during melanoma immunotherapy. Sequenced by immunoSEQ multiplex PCR; TCRdb stores in-frame clones only, minus some. The data show 20,000 to 30,000 clones, around 90% seen once. Time point defined: pre-treatment baseline. The source material was blood, sampled from a patient treated with checkpoint blockade. The receptors shown here come from a human donor with melanoma.

The chain links TRBV7-8 to TRBJ2-5; 10 bases line up with TRBD1. V gave up 1 base and J gave up 2 bases; unmatched junction bases: 7. The CDR3 covers 17 residues. Germline assignment: CDR1 SGHVS and CDR2 FQNEAQ. The CDR3 sequence is CASSLGTGGRGQETQYF. The CDR3 nucleotides are TGTGCCAGCAGCTTAGGGACAGGGGGAAGGGGTCAAGAGACCCAGTACTTC.

The chain joins TRBV21-1 to TRBJ2-1; TRBD2, as called in the table, went unchecked against the DNA. TRBV21-1 constitutes a pseudogene. This CDR3 is built from 15 residues. The CDR3 is CASRLAAVPYNEQFF. The CDR3 nucleotides read TGTGCCAGCAGACTAGCGGCTGTGCCCTACAATGAGCAGTTCTTC.

The chain combines TRBV7-6 with TRBJ2-1, with D perhaps matching TRBD2 (7 bases). Trimming removed 5 bases from V and 4 bases from J, with 21 bases in between. Germline CDR1 is SGHVS and CDR2 is FNYEAQ. This CDR3 spans 17 amino acids. The CDR3, as DNA: TGTGCCAGCAGCGACATTGGGGGGGCCGGGGCGTACAATGAGCAGTTCTTC. Protein: CASSDIGGAGAYNEQFF.

V usage is TRBV1 and J usage is TRBJ2-7; TRBD2 is the table's D call, not checked against the DNA. TRBV1 has pseudogene status. This CDR3 is built from 14 residues. CDR3 sequence reads: CTSKGTSGRNEQYF. The CDR3 DNA follows: TGCACCAGCAAGGGGACTAGCGGGAGAAACGAGCAGTACTTC.

With regard to this clone: The sample contains more than one DNA sequence encoding this CDR3. This chain uses TRBV5-1 with TRBJ1-3; D is possibly TRBD1 (6 bases). Between the trimmed V and J ends, which lost 0 bases and 3 bases, there was a span of 10 bases. The CDR3 spans 15 residues. CDR1 is SGHRS and CDR2 is YFSETQ in the germline V gene. CDR3 sequence (DNA): TGCGCCAGCAGCTTGGAGGGACAAAGTGGAAACACCATATATTTT. It is translated as CASSLEGQSGNTIYF.

In the case of this clone: The sample has other DNA sequences that encode this CDR3 too. V usage is TRBV9 and J usage is TRBJ2-5; D remains unclear. V gave up 0 bases and J gave up 5 bases, with 11 bases separating them. Looked up from germline, CDR1 is SGDLS and CDR2 is YYNGEE. The CDR3 is 14 residues long. CDR3 residues: CASSVGQAGETQYF. For the CDR3, the DNA is TGTGCCAGCAGCGTAGGGCAGGCCGGGGAGACCCAGTACTTC.

This clone was seen just once. The rearrangement uses TRBV6-6 and TRBJ2-1, with unresolved D. Trimming pared 6 bases from V and 8 bases from J, leaving 11 bases between. The CDR3 totals 12 residues. The V gene's germline CDR1 is MNHNY and CDR2 SVGAGI (reference sequence). CDR3 amino acids: CASRGFSHEQFF. The CDR3, as DNA: TGTGCCAGCAGGGGATTTTCACATGAGCAGTTCTTC.

In its sample, this clone was seen a few times. The V and J genes are TRBV5-1 and TRBJ1-2, with D uncertain. The CDR3 totals 14 residues. The V gene lost 0 bases and the J gene lost 4 bases, with 10 bases spanning the gap. Germline assignment: CDR1 SGHRS and CDR2 YFSETQ. The CDR3 protein is CASSLEESTYGYTF. The CDR3 nucleotides are TGCGCCAGCAGCTTGGAGGAGAGTACCTATGGCTACACCTTC.

V usage is TRBV5-1 and J usage is TRBJ1-3; the D is unclear. The CDR3 is 16 amino acids. V shed 3 bases and J shed 0 bases, with 13 bases lying between them. Germline CDR1 and CDR2: SGHRS and YFSETQ. CDR3 nucleotide sequence: TGCGCCAGCAGCTACGGGATCCAGAACTCTGGAAACACCATATATTTT. Residues: CASSYGIQNSGNTIYF.

Only a few counts were recorded for this clone. The chain uses TRBV7-9 and TRBJ1-2; tentatively, D is TRBD1 (6 bases). Germline V gene data show CDR1 as SEHNR and CDR2 as FQNEAQ (reference sequence). V was cut by 5 bases and J by 3 bases, with 10 bases left in between. This CDR3 has 13 amino acids. The DNA for the CDR3 is TGTGCCAGCAGCGGGGGGCAGTACTATGGCTACACCTTC. Translation: CASSGGQYYGYTF.

V gene TRBV7-2 combines with J gene TRBJ2-7; TRBD1 matches at 10 bases. The germline CDR1 and CDR2 sequences are SGHTA and FQGNSA. V lost 5 bases to trimming and J lost 4 bases; unmatched junction nucleotides: 5. The CDR3 runs to 14 residues. The DNA for the CDR3 is TGTGCCAGCAGCCTTGACAGGGGGCTGTACGAGCAGTACTTC. Its protein product is CASSLDRGLYEQYF. Looking up the rest from reference TRBV7-2 and TRBJ2-7 gives the full variable domain: GAGVSQSPSNKVTEKGKDVELRCDPISGHTALYWYRQSLGQGLEFLIYFQGNSAPDKSGLPSDRFSAERTGGSVSTLTIQRTQQEDSAVYLCASSLDRGLYEQYFGPGTRLTVT.

The V gene is TRBV7-9, the J gene TRBJ1-6, with a weak D call TRBD1 (5 bases). CDR3 length: 15 residues. Germline CDR1 SEHNR, CDR2 FQNEAQ (reference sequence). V was clipped by 1 base and J by 13 bases, with 17 bases between them. CDR3 in DNA: TGTGCCAGCAGCTTAGATGGCAGACAGCGTAGTCCCCTCCACTTT. Its protein is CASSLDGRQRSPLHF.

The CDR3 DNA reads TGCAGCCCACTCCGGCGGCAGGGGGTTAGCACCGGGGAGCTGTTTTTT. It translates to CSPLRRQGVSTGELFF. This chain links TRBV29-1 with TRBJ2-2, with 7 bases fitting TRBD1. The CDR3 is 16 amino acids. Germline CDR1 SQVTM, CDR2 ANQGSEA. V lost 8 bases to trimming and J lost 4 bases; unmatched junction nucleotides: 16.

V is TRBV9 and J is TRBJ1-3, with D unresolved. V shed 4 bases and J shed 3 bases, with 14 bases lying between them. Germline CDR1 SGDLS, CDR2 YYNGEE. The CDR3 has 15 residues. This CDR3 reads CASSPLSGGGNTIYF. CDR3 in DNA: TGTGCCAGCAGCCCACTAAGTGGAGGTGGAAACACCATATATTTT. Combining the CDR3 with reference TRBV9 and TRBJ1-3 gives the whole variable domain DSGVTQTPKHLITATGQRVTLRCSPRSGDLSVYWYQQSLDQGLQFLIQYYNGEERAKGNILERFSAQQFPDLHSELNLSSLELGDSALYFCASSPLSGGGNTIYFGEGSWLTVV.

The V gene is TRBV18, the J gene TRBJ2-7; D may correspond to TRBD1 or TRBD2 (5 bases each). The CDR3 totals 14 residues. Germline values: CDR1 KGHSH, CDR2 LQKENI. V was cut by 6 bases and J by 3 bases, with 15 bases left in between. CDR3 residues: CASSTRDQDYEQYF. CDR3 DNA: TGTGCCAGCTCGACAAGGGACCAAGACTACGAGCAGTACTTC.

This clone was seen only once. V is TRBV5-1 and J is TRBJ1-2, with D possibly TRBD1 on 5 matching bases. Looked up from germline, CDR1 is SGHRS and CDR2 is YFSETQ. This CDR3 comprises 14 residues. The V gene lost 2 bases and the J gene lost 2 bases, with 10 bases spanning the gap. Here the CDR3 reads CASSLMDINYGYTF. The CDR3 DNA reads as TGCGCCAGCAGCTTAATGGACATAAACTATGGCTACACCTTC.

Written as DNA, the CDR3 is TGCGCCAGCAGCAACACCGAGAGACAGGTTTCCCCCTCTACTAATGAAAAACTGTTTTTT. It is translated as CASSNTERQVSPSTNEKLFF. The chain combines TRBV5-1 with TRBJ1-4, with D maybe TRBD1 (6 bases). The V gene lost 4 bases and the J gene lost 2 bases, with 27 bases spanning the gap. The CDR3 consists of 20 residues. Germline CDR1 reads SGHRS; CDR2 reads YFSETQ.

The chain has TRBV13 and TRBJ2-3; TRBD2 aligns across 10 bases. The CDR3 spans 16 residues. Germline CDR1 and CDR2: PRHDT and FYEKMQ (reference sequence). V lost 4 bases to trimming and J lost 1 base; unmatched junction nucleotides: 5. CDR3 DNA: TGTGCCAGCAGCTCGCCCGGGACTAGCGGCACAGATACGCAGTATTTT. Amino acids: CASSSPGTSGTDTQYF. Variable domain in full (rest from reference TRBV13 and TRBJ2-3): AAGVIQSPRHLIKEKRETATLKCYPIPRHDTVYWYQQGPGQDPQFLISFYEKMQSDKGSIPDRFSAQQFSDYHSELNMSSLELGDSALYFCASSSPGTSGTDTQYFGPGTRLTVL.